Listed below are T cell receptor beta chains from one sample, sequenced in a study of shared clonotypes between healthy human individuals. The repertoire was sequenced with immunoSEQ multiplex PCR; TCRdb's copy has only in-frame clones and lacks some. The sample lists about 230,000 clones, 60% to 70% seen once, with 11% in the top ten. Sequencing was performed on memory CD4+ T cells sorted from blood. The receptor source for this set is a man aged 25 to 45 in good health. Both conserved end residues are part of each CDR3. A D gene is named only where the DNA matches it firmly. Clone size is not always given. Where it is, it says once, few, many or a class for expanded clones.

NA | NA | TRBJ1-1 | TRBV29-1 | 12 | TGCAGCGTTGGGCAACCGAACACTGAAGCTTTCTTT | CSVGQPNTEAFF
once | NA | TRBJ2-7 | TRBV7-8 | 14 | TGTGCCAGCAGCTTAGGTCCCGGGAGACAGGAGCAGCACTTC | CASSLGPGRQEQHF
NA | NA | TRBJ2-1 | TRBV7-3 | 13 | TGTGCCAGCAGCTTGGCCAGGTACAATGAGCAGTTCTTC | CASSLARYNEQFF
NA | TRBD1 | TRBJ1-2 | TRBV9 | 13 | TGTGCCAGCAGCCTTCGGACAGGGCATGGCTACACCTTC | CASSLRTGHGYTF
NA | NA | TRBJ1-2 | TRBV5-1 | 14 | TGCGCCAGCAGCTTGAGAGGGGCTAACTATGGCTACACCTTC | CASSLRGANYGYTF
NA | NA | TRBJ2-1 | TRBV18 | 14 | TGTGCCAGCTCACCACCGGACGGGGTCCTAGCGCAGTTCTTC | CASSPPDGVLAQFF
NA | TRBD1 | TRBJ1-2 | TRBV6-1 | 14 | TGTGCCAGCAGTGTGGGAGGGGGCAACTATGGCTACACCTTC | CASSVGGGNYGYTF
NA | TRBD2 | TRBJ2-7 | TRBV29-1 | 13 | TGCAGCGTCACGGGGGGTCCCCCCGGCGAGCAGTACTTC | CSVTGGPPGEQYF
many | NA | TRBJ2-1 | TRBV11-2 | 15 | TGTGCCAGCAGCTTAGGGAGCGCAGTTCACAATGAGCAGTTCTTC | CASSLGSAVHNEQFF
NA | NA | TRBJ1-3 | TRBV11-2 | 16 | TGTGCCAGCAGCTTCCAGGCCGGGGGTTCTGGAAACACCATATATTTT | CASSFQAGGSGNTIYF
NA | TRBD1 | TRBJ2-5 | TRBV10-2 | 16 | TGCGCCAGCAGTACCGGGACAGGGGGGTACCAAGAGACCCAGTACTTC | CASSTGTGGYQETQYF
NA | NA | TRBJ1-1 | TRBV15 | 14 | TGTGCCACCCGTCAGGGCAGGGTGAACACTGAAGCTTTCTTT | CATRQGRVNTEAFF
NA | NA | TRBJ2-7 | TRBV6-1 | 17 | TGTGCCAGCAGCGAAAAAGGAGGACGGAGGAGCTCCTACGAGCAGTACTTC | CASSEKGGRRSSYEQYF
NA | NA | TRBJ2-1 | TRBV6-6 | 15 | TGTGCCAGCAGTTACAAGGGTGACTCCTACAATGAGCAGTTCTTC | CASSYKGDSYNEQFF
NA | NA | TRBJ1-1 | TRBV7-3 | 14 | TGTGCCAGCAGCTTACACAGGTCGAGCACTGAAGCTTTCTTT | CASSLHRSSTEAFF
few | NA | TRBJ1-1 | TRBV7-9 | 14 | TGTGCCAGCACCAAAGGACGGGAGAACACTGAAGCTTTCTTT | CASTKGRENTEAFF
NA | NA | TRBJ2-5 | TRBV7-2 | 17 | TGTGCCAGCAGCTTAGGGAGCGGGAGACAGGGAGGGGAGACCCAGTACTTC | CASSLGSGRQGGETQYF
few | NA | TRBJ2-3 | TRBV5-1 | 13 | TGCGCCAGCAGCCCCCAGGGGACAGATACGCAGTATTTT | CASSPQGTDTQYF
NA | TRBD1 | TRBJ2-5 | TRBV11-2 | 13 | TGTGCCAGCAGCTCGGGACAGGGAAAAACCCAGTACTTC | CASSSGQGKTQYF
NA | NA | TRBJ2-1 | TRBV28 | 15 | TGTGCCAGCAGTGAATATATTGGGGACCACAATGAGCAGTTCTTC | CASSEYIGDHNEQFF
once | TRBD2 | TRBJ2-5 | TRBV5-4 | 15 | TGTGCCAGCAGCTTACCGGGACTAGGCGTTGAGACCCAGTACTTC | CASSLPGLGVETQYF
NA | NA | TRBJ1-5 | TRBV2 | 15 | TGTGCCACAGAGAGGGGGAGGGCCGCGGGTCAGCCCCAGCATTTT | CATERGRAAGQPQHF
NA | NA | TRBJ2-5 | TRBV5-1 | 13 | TGCGCCAGCAGCTTATTAGGGGCCGAGACCCAGTACTTC | CASSLLGAETQYF
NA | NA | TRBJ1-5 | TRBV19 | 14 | TGTGCCAGTAAGACGGGGGTCTCGGGTTGGCCCCAGCATTTT | CASKTGVSGWPQHF
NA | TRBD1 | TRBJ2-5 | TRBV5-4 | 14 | TGTGCCAGCAGCCTGTCGGGGACAGAAGAGACCCAGTACTTC | CASSLSGTEETQYF
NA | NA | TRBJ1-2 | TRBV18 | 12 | TGTGCCAGCTCACCCGGCAGGGAATTTTTCACCTTC | CASSPGREFFTF
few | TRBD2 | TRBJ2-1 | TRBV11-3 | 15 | TGTGCCAGCAGCCTGTGGACTAGCGACGACAATGAGCAGTTCTTC | CASSLWTSDDNEQFF
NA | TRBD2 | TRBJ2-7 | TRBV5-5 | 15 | TGTGCCAGCAGCTTGGTGGCTAGCGGGAATTACGAGCAGTACTTC | CASSLVASGNYEQYF
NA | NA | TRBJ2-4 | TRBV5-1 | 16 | TGCGCCAGCAGCTTGGGAAGGTCTCTGGGGGGAAACATTCAGTACTTC | CASSLGRSLGGNIQYF
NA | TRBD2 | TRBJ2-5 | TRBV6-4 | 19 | TGTGCCAGCAGAGAAAAAGGGCGGGAGCGACGCGTGTGGCGAGAGACCCAGTACTTC | CASREKGRERRVWRETQYF
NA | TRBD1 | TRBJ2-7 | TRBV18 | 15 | TGTGCCAGCTCACCAGGAGCCATAGGGGGCACCGAGCAGTACTTC | CASSPGAIGGTEQYF
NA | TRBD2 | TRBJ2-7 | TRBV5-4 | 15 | TGTGCCAGCAGCTTGAGTCTAGCGGGGAGGTCCGAGCAGTACTTC | CASSLSLAGRSEQYF
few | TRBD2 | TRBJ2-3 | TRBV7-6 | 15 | TGTGCCAGCAGGCAGACTAGCGGATCCACAGATACGCAGTATTTT | CASRQTSGSTDTQYF
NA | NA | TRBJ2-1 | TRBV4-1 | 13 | TGCGCCAGCAGCCCCCGACTAGACAATGAGCAGTTCTTC | CASSPRLDNEQFF
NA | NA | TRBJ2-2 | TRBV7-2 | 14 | TGTGCCAGCAGCCGAGACAGGTCCACCGGGGAGCTGTTTTTT | CASSRDRSTGELFF
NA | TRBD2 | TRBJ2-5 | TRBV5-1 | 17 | TGCGCCAGCAGCTTAGGGACTAGCGGGAGCATGAGAGAGACCCAGTACTTC | CASSLGTSGSMRETQYF
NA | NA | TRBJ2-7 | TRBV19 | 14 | TGTGCCAGTAGTATCCGAACGGACAGTGACGAGCAGTACTTC | CASSIRTDSDEQYF